This T cell receptor beta chain was recovered during a study of cytotoxic CD8 clonotypes in ibrutinib-treated CLL. From cryopreserved PBMCs came 2 to 2.5 micrograms of genomic DNA used for TCR beta libraries. Data came from immunoSEQ multiplex PCR; TCRdb stores just in-frame clones and leaves some out. The sample has around 160,000 clones; approximately 91% are singletons. The CDR3 is 14 amino acids. V lost 1 base, J lost 5 bases, and 11 bases lay in between. CDR1 and CDR2 (germline): SGHTA, FQGNSA. The chain employs TRBV7-2 and TRBJ1-2; D is possibly TRBD1 (6 bases). The receptor was derived from a human donor with chronic lymphocytic leukemia. The sequencing here drew on PBMCs, taken at disease progression, from a patient treated with ibrutinib. The CDR3, as DNA: TGTGCCAGCAGCTTAGAGAGGACAGCTTATGGCTACACCTTC. This codes for CASSLERTAYGYTF.